This TCR beta chain was recovered during a study of blood T cell repertoires in COVID-19. Study information: T cells, B-cell-depleted T cells, or PBMCs supplied cDNA or gDNA.

Germline assignment: CDR1 MNHNS and CDR2 SASEGT. The CDR3 loop spans 15 amino acids. The V and J ends lost 0 bases and 5 bases respectively, with 11 bases between them. Original data processing: Reference gene primer amplification gave nucleated cell count estimates. TCRdb's table, derived via immunoSEQ multiplex PCR, lists solely in-frame clones and lacks some. That table supplies the V and J calls and clone size; D and trimming were determined from the DNA. In the table there are 65,000 to 75,000 clones, roughly 70% of which are singletons. This clonotype was obtained from a man between 65 and 85 years old with acute or convalescent COVID-19. The gene calls are TRBV6-1 and TRBJ1-5; D uncertain. Sequenced: peripheral blood. CDR3 sequence reads: CASSEAPAGYQPQHF. CDR3 coding DNA: TGTGCCAGCAGTGAAGCTCCTGCCGGGTATCAGCCCCAGCATTTT.